This T cell receptor beta chain was sequenced during a study of blood T cells in healthy people across ages. Comments on this clonotype: The antigen is not known.

PCR was performed a second time for about 7 to 11 cycles using a sample-barcoded 5' primer and a J-beta primer mix. TCRdb ran MiXCR on the 5' RACE reads and lists one entry per CDR3 protein. The sample lists about 970,000 distinct CDR3 sequences, approximately 50% occurring once. The germline V gene encodes CDR1 SGHTA and CDR2 FQGNSA. This CDR3 contains 14 residues. Trimming took 5 bases from V and 2 from J, leaving 10 bases between them. The sample, about 9.7 milliliters of peripheral blood, was drawn from each donor. The study, taken as a whole, reports: The lack of PBMC sorting stopped any conclusive naive versus antigen-experienced comparison.

This sequence joins TRBV7-2 and TRBJ1-5, with D perhaps TRBD1 (5 bases). The receptor comes from an older woman in good health. Sequencing used blood. The DNA for the CDR3 is TGTGCCAGCAGCGGGGCGATAGGCAATCAGCCCCAGCATTTT. It is translated as CASSGAIGNQPQHF.